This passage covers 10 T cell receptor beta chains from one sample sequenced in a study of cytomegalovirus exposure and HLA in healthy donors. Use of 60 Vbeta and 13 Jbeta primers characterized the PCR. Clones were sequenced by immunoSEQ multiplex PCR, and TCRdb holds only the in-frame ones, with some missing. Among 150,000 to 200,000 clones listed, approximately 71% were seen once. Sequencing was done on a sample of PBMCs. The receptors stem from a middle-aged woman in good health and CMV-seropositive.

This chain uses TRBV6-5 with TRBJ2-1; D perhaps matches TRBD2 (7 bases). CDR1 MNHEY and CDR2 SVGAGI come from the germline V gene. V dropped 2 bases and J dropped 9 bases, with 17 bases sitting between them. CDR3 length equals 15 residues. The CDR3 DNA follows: TGTGCCAGCAGTTACGGGCTAGCGGTCAGGGGTGAGCAGTTCTTC. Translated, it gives CASSYGLAVRGEQFF.

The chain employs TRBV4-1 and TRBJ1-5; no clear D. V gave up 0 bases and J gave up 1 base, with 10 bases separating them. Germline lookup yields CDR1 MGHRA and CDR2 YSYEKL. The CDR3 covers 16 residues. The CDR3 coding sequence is TGCGCCAGCAGCCAAGAATGGAGTCTGAGCAATCAGCCCCAGCATTTT. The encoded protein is CASSQEWSLSNQPQHF.

The CDR3: CASSLTVSSGRRNEQFF. The CDR3 nucleotides read TGTGCCAGCAGTTTAACAGTGAGCAGCGGGAGAAGAAATGAGCAGTTCTTC. The gene calls are TRBV28 and TRBJ2-1; 8 nucleotides agree with TRBD2. The junction had 13 bases not matched to a gene; V was cut back by 2 bases and J by 7 bases. The CDR3 length is 17 residues. The germline gives CDR1 MDHEN, CDR2 SYDVKM.

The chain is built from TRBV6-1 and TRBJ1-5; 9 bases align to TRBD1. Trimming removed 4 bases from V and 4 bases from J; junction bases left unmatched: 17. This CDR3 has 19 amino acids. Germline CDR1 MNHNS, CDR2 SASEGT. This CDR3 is CASSGKNGTGFYRNQPQHF. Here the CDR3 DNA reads TGTGCCAGCAGTGGCAAAAACGGGACAGGGTTTTATAGGAATCAGCCCCAGCATTTT.

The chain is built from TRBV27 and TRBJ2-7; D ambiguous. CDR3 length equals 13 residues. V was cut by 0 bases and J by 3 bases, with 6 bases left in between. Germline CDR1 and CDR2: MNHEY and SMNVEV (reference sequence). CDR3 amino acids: CASSLSPGYEQYF. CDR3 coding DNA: TGTGCCAGCAGTTTATCTCCCGGCTACGAGCAGTACTTC.

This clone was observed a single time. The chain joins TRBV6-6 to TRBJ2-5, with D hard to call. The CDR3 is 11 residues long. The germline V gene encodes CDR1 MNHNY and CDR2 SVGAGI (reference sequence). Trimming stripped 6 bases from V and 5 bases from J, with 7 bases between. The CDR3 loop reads CASSRGETQYF. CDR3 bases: TGTGCCAGCAGCCGTGGCGAGACCCAGTACTTC.

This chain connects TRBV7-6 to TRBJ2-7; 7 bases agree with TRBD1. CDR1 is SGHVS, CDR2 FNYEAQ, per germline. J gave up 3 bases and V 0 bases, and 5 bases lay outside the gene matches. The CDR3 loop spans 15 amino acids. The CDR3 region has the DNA TGTGCCAGCAGCTTAGCGTTACAGGGGTACTACGAGCAGTACTTC. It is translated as CASSLALQGYYEQYF.

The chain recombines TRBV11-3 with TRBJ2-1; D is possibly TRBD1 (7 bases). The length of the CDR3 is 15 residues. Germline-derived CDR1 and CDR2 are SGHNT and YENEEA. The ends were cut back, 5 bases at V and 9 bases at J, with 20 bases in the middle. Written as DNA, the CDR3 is TGTGCCAGCAGCCCAGGGGGTTGGGCGGGGATTGAGCAGTTCTTC. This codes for CASSPGGWAGIEQFF.

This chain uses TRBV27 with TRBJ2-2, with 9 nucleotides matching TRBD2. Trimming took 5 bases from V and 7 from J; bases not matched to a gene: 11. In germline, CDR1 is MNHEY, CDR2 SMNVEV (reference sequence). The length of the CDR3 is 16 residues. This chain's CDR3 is CASSPAGAGGVGELFF. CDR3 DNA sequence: TGTGCCAGCAGTCCAGCGGGTGCGGGGGGGGTCGGGGAGCTGTTTTTT.

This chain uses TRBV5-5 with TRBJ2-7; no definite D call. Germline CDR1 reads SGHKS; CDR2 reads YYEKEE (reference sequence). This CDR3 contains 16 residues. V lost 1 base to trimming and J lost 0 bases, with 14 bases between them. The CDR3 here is CASSLRSSSGSYEQYF. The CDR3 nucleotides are TGTGCCAGCAGCTTGAGGAGTTCTTCCGGCTCCTACGAGCAGTACTTC.